This T cell receptor beta chain was recorded in a study of blood T cell repertoires in COVID-19. The authors' processing: Estimation of nucleated cell counts was performed using reference gene primer amplification. The assay was immunoSEQ multiplex PCR, and TCRdb's table has in-frame clones only and misses some. V and J calls and clone size are as listed in that table; D and trimming were resolved from the DNA. The sample contains approximately 210,000 clones, about 83% of which appear only once. Germline CDR1 is MDHEN and CDR2 is SYDVKM. CDR3 length equals 20 residues. V lost 4 bases, J lost 3 bases, and 17 bases stayed unmatched.

The sequence came from a man aged 50-59 years with active or convalescent COVID-19. Sequencing used peripheral blood. The chain recombines TRBV28 with TRBJ2-6; 8 bases line up with TRBD1. The CDR3 region is CASSSYPATGEEGGANVLTF. The CDR3 DNA reads TGTGCCAGCAGTTCCTACCCTGCGACAGGGGAAGAGGGTGGGGCCAACGTCCTGACTTTC.